A selection of T cell receptor beta chains follows, all from one sample in a study of neoadjuvant nivolumab and ipilimumab in lung cancer. Sequencing used immunoSEQ multiplex PCR; TCRdb keeps in-frame clones, though not all of them. Among 15,000 to 20,000 clones listed, 80% to 90% were seen once. The sample was peripheral blood, taken before neoadjuvant nivolumab, alone or with ipilimumab. These receptors all stem from an adult with non-small cell lung cancer. Both conserved end residues are part of each CDR3. Each record gives: clone size, J gene, D gene, V gene, CDR3 protein, CDR3 DNA. D genes are given only for firm matches. Only some rows state a clone size, as once, few, many or a class for expanded clones.

>.|TRBJ1-1|.|TRBV5-1
CASRADGGHTEAFF
TGCGCCAGCAGGGCAGATGGAGGACACACTGAAGCTTTCTTT
>once|TRBJ2-4|.|TRBV11-2
CASSLRGWGDKNIQYF
TGTGCCAGCAGCTTACGGGGTTGGGGGGACAAAAACATTCAGTACTTC
>once|TRBJ2-3|.|TRBV9
CASSVDGRNTDTQYF
TGTGCCAGCAGCGTAGACGGGAGAAACACAGATACGCAGTATTTT
>.|TRBJ1-1|TRBD1|TRBV4-3
CASSQSLTGDQAFF
TGCGCCAGCAGCCAAAGCCTAACAGGGGATCAAGCTTTCTTT
>.|TRBJ2-7|TRBD1|TRBV5-1
CASSLNQGAYEQYF
TGCGCCAGCAGCTTGAATCAGGGGGCCTACGAGCAGTACTTC
>.|TRBJ2-7|.|TRBV29-1
CSVERGGAQYF
TGCAGCGTTGAACGCGGGGGCGCGCAGTACTTC
>.|TRBJ2-3|.|TRBV11-2
CASSLVSSTQYF
TGTGCCAGCAGCTTAGTCTCGTCTACGCAGTATTTT
>.|TRBJ1-2|.|TRBV5-1
CASSSQNSRYTF
TGCGCCAGCAGCTCCCAGAATAGTCGCTACACCTTC
>.|TRBJ1-1|.|TRBV5-1
CASSVGPEAFF
TGCGCCAGCAGCGTGGGTCCTGAAGCTTTCTTT
>.|TRBJ2-7|.|TRBV15
CATSRDLGNSYEQYF
TGTGCCACCAGCAGAGATCTTGGAAATTCCTACGAGCAGTACTTC
>few|TRBJ1-5|TRBD1|TRBV15
CATSRGQGSRSNQPQHF
TGTGCCACCAGCAGAGGACAGGGAAGTAGGAGCAATCAGCCCCAGCATTTT
>.|TRBJ2-7|.|TRBV30
CAWGEGSYEQYF
TGTGCCTGGGGAGAGGGTTCCTACGAGCAGTACTTC
>.|TRBJ1-2|TRBD1|TRBV18
CASSPRQGDYGYTF
TGTGCCAGCTCACCACGACAGGGAGACTATGGCTACACCTTC
>.|TRBJ2-4|.|TRBV7-3
CASSKSAEGVQYF
TGTGCCAGCAGCAAGAGCGCGGAGGGGGTTCAGTACTTC
>.|TRBJ2-3|.|TRBV11-3
CASSSRGAEPDTQYF
TGTGCCAGCAGCTCGAGGGGAGCGGAACCAGATACGCAGTATTTT
>.|TRBJ2-7|TRBD2|TRBV7-8
CASSLGGLGASYEQYF
TGTGCCAGCAGCTTGGGGGGGTTGGGAGCCTCCTACGAGCAGTACTTC
>.|TRBJ2-7|.|TRBV6-1
CASTPAGEQYF
TGTGCCAGCACTCCCGCGGGCGAGCAGTACTTC
>.|TRBJ2-7|.|TRBV11-3
CASSSTRGIGAGEQYF
TGTGCCAGCAGCTCCACCCGGGGTATAGGAGCAGGGGAGCAGTACTTC
>.|TRBJ1-1|.|TRBV14
CASSQDSIGYDMNTEAFF
TGTGCCAGCAGCCAAGATAGTATAGGGTACGACATGAACACTGAAGCTTTCTTT
>.|TRBJ2-4|TRBD1|TRBV11-2
CASSLDPGQSKNIQYF
TGTGCCAGCAGCTTAGATCCGGGACAGTCCAAAAACATTCAGTACTTC